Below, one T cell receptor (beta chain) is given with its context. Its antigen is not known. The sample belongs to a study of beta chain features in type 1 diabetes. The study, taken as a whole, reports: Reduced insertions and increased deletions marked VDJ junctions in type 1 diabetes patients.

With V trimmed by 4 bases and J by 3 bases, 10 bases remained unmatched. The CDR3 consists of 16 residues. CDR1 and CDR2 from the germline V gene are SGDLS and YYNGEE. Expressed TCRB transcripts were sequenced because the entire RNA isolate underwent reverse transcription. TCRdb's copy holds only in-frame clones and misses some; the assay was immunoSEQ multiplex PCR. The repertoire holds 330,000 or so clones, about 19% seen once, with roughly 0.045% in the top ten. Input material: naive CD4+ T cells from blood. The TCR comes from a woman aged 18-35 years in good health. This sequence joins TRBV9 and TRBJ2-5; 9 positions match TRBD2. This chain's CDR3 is CASSPTSGRGKETQYF. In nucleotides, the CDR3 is TGTGCCAGCAGCCCTACTAGCGGGCGTGGAAAAGAGACCCAGTACTTC.